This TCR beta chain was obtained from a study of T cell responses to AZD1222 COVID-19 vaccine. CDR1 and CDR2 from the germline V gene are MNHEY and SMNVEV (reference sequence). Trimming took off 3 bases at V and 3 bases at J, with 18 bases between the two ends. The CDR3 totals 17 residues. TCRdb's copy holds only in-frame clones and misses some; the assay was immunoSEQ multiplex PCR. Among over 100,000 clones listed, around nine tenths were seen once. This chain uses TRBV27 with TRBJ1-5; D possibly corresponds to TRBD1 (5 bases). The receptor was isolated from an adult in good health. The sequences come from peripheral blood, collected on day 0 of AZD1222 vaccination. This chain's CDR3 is CASSLTPVTDPNQPQHF. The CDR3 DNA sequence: TGTGCCAGCAGTTTGACGCCCGTGACAGACCCCAATCAGCCCCAGCATTTT.